This T cell receptor beta chain was recorded in a study of blood T cell repertoires in COVID-19 (dated by TCRdb to the early 2020s). Study-level background: Collaborator samples came from the United States, Italy and Spain and covered acute and convalescent phases of COVID-19. The repertoires were released in a freely available public database intended as a resource for research on the immune response to SARS-CoV-2. The dataset comprised deeply sampled blood TCRbeta repertoires from subjects exposed to, actively infected with, or recovered from COVID-19. The samples were drawn from the first 160 participants of the ongoing ImmuneRACE study and from 1,200 or so subjects provided by 6 global collaborators. Where HLA class I and class II types were available, the types were taken from metadata supplied by the sample provider, not from assay-based typing. The material from the prospective study consisted of cDNA or gDNA derived from T cells, B-cell-depleted T cells, or PBMCs. The sample metadata nearly always contained a de-identified subject ID, COVID-19 status, age in years and sex.

Each collaborating institution followed its own protocols to collect whole blood in K2EDTA tubes. For TCRbeta analysis, collaborator samples were shipped as frozen whole blood, as isolated PBMCs, or as DNA extracted from either sample type. V loses 1 base, J loses 5 bases, and the germline ends lie 12 bases apart. From its cysteine to its phenylalanine, the CDR3 spans 14 amino acids. Kept here is only the CDR3 DNA, which spans 42 bases and is read in frame from base 1. The CDR1 and CDR2 encoded by the germline V gene are SGHNT and YENEEA. Study-wide conclusions, independent of this receptor: How much clinical and demographic metadata was included differed by source and by participant, and the metadata was provided uncurated.

The immunoSEQ Assay, a bias-controlled multiplex PCR, was used to amplify TCRbeta CDR3 regions from genomic DNA. Per the original workflow: Nucleated cell counts per sample were estimated from amplification of reference gene primers within the assay. To quantify the absolute abundance of each unique TCRbeta CDR3 rearrangement, sequence reads were collapsed and filtered. For each sample, productive Simpson clonality was calculated by taking the square root of Simpson's diversity index across productive rearrangements. Not all clones reach the TCRdb copy of this immuneACCESS table, which keeps in-frame sequences only. Checked studies attribute under half of the gap to unresolved V genes and leave the rest unexplained. V and J calls plus clone size are reproduced from that table; the DNA served to infer D and trimming. The sample data list some 530,000 clones, and 75% to 90% of these were observed just once. The ten largest clones add up to about 3.2% of the sample.

In regard to this clone: Its antigen target is currently unknown. Per-nucleotide qualities are absent, and no much larger clonotype sits a single base away.

The sequenced sample consisted of peripheral blood. This receptor was identified in a human donor in a cohort sampled during active COVID-19. The chain is assembled from TRBV11-3 and TRBJ2-7; matching of 5 bases hints at TRBD1 as the D gene. The nucleotides read TGTGCCAGCAGCTTAGGGGCAGGGTCCCACGAGCAGTACTTC. The resulting protein is CASSLGAGSHEQYF.